One and the same sample provided the 29 T cell receptor beta chains below, sequenced in a study of T cell responses to AZD1222 COVID-19 vaccine. Method: immunoSEQ multiplex PCR; TCRdb's copy keeps in-frame clones and lacks some. The table has 65,000 to 85,000 clones, approximately 85% seen once. The specimen comprised peripheral blood, sampled on day 0 of AZD1222 vaccination. These receptors all come from an adult in good health.

The chain carries TRBV11-1 and TRBJ2-2; D possibly corresponds to TRBD2 (6 bases). The CDR3 totals 16 residues. The V gene lost 0 bases and the J gene lost 3 bases, with 11 bases spanning the gap. The germline gives CDR1 SGHAT, CDR2 FQDESV (reference sequence). The CDR3 nucleotides are TGTGCCAGCAGCTTAGCCGCTGGCGGGGACACCGGGGAGCTGTTTTTT. Protein product: CASSLAAGGDTGELFF.

The rearrangement uses TRBV9 and TRBJ1-1, with 8 bases aligning to TRBD1. CDR1 is SGDLS and CDR2 is YYNGEE in the germline V gene. The ends lost 0 bases at V and 3 bases at J; junction bases unmatched: 13. The CDR3 consists of 18 residues. The DNA for the CDR3 is TGTGCCAGCAGCGTAGTTGGGACAGGATTTGGTTGGGACACTGAAGCTTTCTTT. Translation: CASSVVGTGFGWDTEAFF. The full variable domain, its missing parts supplied by reference TRBV9 and TRBJ1-1, is DSGVTQTPKHLITATGQRVTLRCSPRSGDLSVYWYQQSLDQGLQFLIQYYNGEERAKGNILERFSAQQFPDLHSELNLSSLELGDSALYFCASSVVGTGFGWDTEAFFGQGTRLTVV.

This chain uses TRBV5-8 with TRBJ1-5; 10 nucleotides match TRBD1. Germline V gene data show CDR1 as SGHTS and CDR2 as YDEGEE. The CDR3 sequence is 19 residues long. V shed 6 bases and J 1 base; nucleotides not matched to a gene: 16. The chain's CDR3 is CASNPFGTGAYRSNQPQHF. In DNA, the CDR3 is TGTGCCAGCAACCCATTCGGGACAGGGGCTTATAGGAGCAATCAGCCCCAGCATTTT.

The chain recombines TRBV6-6 with TRBJ2-3, with 7 bases that match TRBD1. The CDR3 has 15 amino acids. V was pared by 6 bases and J by 2 bases, with 8 bases of the junction left unmatched. CDR1 MNHNY and CDR2 SVGAGI come from the germline V gene (reference sequence). For the CDR3, the DNA is TGTGCCAGCAGGCTTACGGACAGGCCCACAGATACGCAGTATTTT. Translated, it gives CASRLTDRPTDTQYF.

Concerning this clone itself: One end of the junction does not line up with germline, which may come from a read error. The chain couples TRBV18 to TRBJ1-1; D possibly corresponds to TRBD1 (5 bases). Per germline, CDR1 KGHSH and CDR2 LQKENI. This CDR3 spans 14 amino acids. The CDR3 bases are TGTGCCAGCTCACCGAGTCGTGAGACAGAAAGCTTGCCATTT. This encodes CASSPSRETESLPF.

This clone appeared once. The rearrangement joins TRBV7-3 to TRBJ2-5, with no clear D. CDR1 is SGHTA, CDR2 FQGTGA, per germline. Trimming left V 2 bases short and J 2 bases short, with 6 bases between. CDR3 length: 13 amino acids. The CDR3 DNA follows: TGTGCCAGCAGCTTATCTGCGCAAGAGACCCAGTACTTC. It specifies CASSLSAQETQYF.

The V and J genes are TRBV24-1 and TRBJ1-1; 12 nucleotides agree with TRBD1. Per the germline V gene, CDR1 is KGHDR and CDR2 is SFDVKD. CDR3 size: 17 residues. V was pared by 9 bases and J by 4 bases, with 14 bases of the junction left unmatched. CDR3 coding DNA: TGTGCCACCCACCGGGACAGGGGGCGGGCGGGGGGCACTGAAGCTTTCTTT. Protein: CATHRDRGRAGGTEAFF.

This chain uses TRBV19 with TRBJ1-2; D is perhaps TRBD1 (5 bases). This CDR3 has 13 residues. Germline-derived CDR1 and CDR2 are LNHDA and SQIVND (reference sequence). V was clipped by 9 bases and J by 3 bases, with 14 bases between them. CDR3 sequence reads: CASQTGGDYGYTF. CDR3 sequence (DNA): TGTGCCAGCCAAACCGGAGGGGACTATGGCTACACCTTC.

J is TRBJ1-1 and V is TRBV2; no reliable D call. Germline CDR1 reads SNHLY; CDR2 reads FYNNEI. This CDR3 spans 13 amino acids. Trimming removed 6 bases at V and 1 base at J, with 9 bases between. CDR3 region: CASREQSNTEAFF. CDR3 DNA sequence: TGTGCCAGCAGGGAACAGTCGAACACTGAAGCTTTCTTT.

The chain is built from TRBV7-9 and TRBJ1-1; unclear D gene. Germline loops: CDR1 SEHNR, CDR2 FQNEAQ (reference sequence). V lost 3 bases, J lost 0 bases, and 5 bases lay in between. The CDR3 is made up of 13 amino acids. The CDR3 coding sequence is TGTGCCAGCAGCTTGGGGATGAACACTGAAGCTTTCTTT. Translated, it gives CASSLGMNTEAFF.

About this clone: Other DNA sequences in the sample encode the same CDR3. The chain employs TRBV5-4 and TRBJ2-7; TRBD1 matches 10 bases. CDR1 is SGHNT, CDR2 YYREEE, per germline (reference sequence). The CDR3 contains 14 residues. The V gene end was trimmed by 5 bases and the J gene end by 0 bases; junction bases not matched to a gene: 2. The CDR3 here is CASRRDRGSYEQYF. The CDR3, as DNA: TGTGCCAGCAGGAGGGACAGGGGCTCCTACGAGCAGTACTTC.

CDR3 in amino acids: CASSYTERGTEAFF. CDR3 nucleotides: TGTGCCAGCAGTTACACGGAGCGGGGAACTGAAGCTTTCTTT. V and J are TRBV6-2 or TRBV6-3 and TRBJ1-1; D not resolved. V was cut by 2 bases and J by 5 bases, with 12 bases left in between. The CDR3 runs 14 residues. The germline CDR1 and CDR2 sequences are MNHEY and SVGEGT.

A single count supports this clone. Here the CDR3 reads CSVRNNEQFF. The CDR3 nucleotides read TGCAGCGTACGGAACAATGAGCAGTTCTTC. The gene calls are TRBV29-1 and TRBJ2-1; no clear D. V was trimmed by 6 bases and J by 5 bases, leaving 5 bases between them. The germline CDR1 and CDR2 sequences are SQVTM and ANQGSEA. The CDR3 extends over 10 amino acids.

The chain has TRBV24-1 and TRBJ2-7; weak D call: TRBD2 (6 bases). CDR3 length equals 13 residues. In germline, CDR1 is KGHDR, CDR2 SFDVKD. Deletions cut 6 bases from V and 0 bases from J, with 8 bases between. The CDR3 nucleotides read TGTGCCACCAGTTTCGGGAGCTCCTACGAGCAGTACTTC. Protein: CATSFGSSYEQYF.

The chain joins TRBV7-2 to TRBJ2-1; D unresolved. Germline V gene lookup returns CDR1 SGHTA and CDR2 FQGNSA. The CDR3 runs to 15 residues. V lost 0 bases and J lost 10, with 16 bases in between. As DNA, the CDR3 is TGTGCCAGCAGCTTAGCGCTTGGGCTCCTTGGAGAGCAGTTCTTC. Its protein is CASSLALGLLGEQFF.

The rearrangement uses TRBV9 and TRBJ2-2; D is possibly TRBD1 or TRBD2 (5 bases each). Germline CDR1 is SGDLS and CDR2 is YYNGEE. Trimming left V 4 bases short and J 1 base short, with 14 bases between. This CDR3 has 16 amino acids. The CDR3 protein is CASSPTGTGNTGELFF. CDR3 bases: TGTGCCAGCAGCCCCACCGGGACGGGGAACACCGGGGAGCTGTTTTTT. Combining the CDR3 with reference TRBV9 and TRBJ2-2 gives the whole variable domain DSGVTQTPKHLITATGQRVTLRCSPRSGDLSVYWYQQSLDQGLQFLIQYYNGEERAKGNILERFSAQQFPDLHSELNLSSLELGDSALYFCASSPTGTGNTGELFFGEGSRLTVL.

The rearrangement joins TRBV5-1 to TRBJ1-4; weak D call: TRBD1 (6 bases). V was pared by 2 bases and J by 8 bases, with 19 bases between. CDR1 and CDR2 from the germline V gene are SGHRS and YFSETQ. The CDR3 has 16 residues. CDR3 region: CASSLGLHGGAEKLFF. The CDR3 region has the DNA TGCGCCAGCAGCTTAGGACTGCACGGGGGGGCGGAAAAACTGTTTTTT.

The gene calls are TRBV27 and TRBJ1-1; a weak D match, TRBD1 (6 bases). The germline V and J ends were trimmed by 5 bases and 7 bases, with 26 bases remaining between them. Germline CDR1 reads MNHEY; CDR2 reads SMNVEV (reference sequence). The CDR3 has 17 residues. The CDR3 reads CASSPTGDGAPIREAFF. In DNA, the CDR3 is TGTGCCAGCAGTCCGACAGGCGACGGGGCCCCAATTCGTGAAGCTTTCTTT.

The CDR3 sequence is CASSHGTGDPQYF. The DNA for the CDR3 is TGTGCCAGCAGCCACGGGACAGGGGATCCCCAGTACTTC. The chain has TRBV7-3 and TRBJ2-5; the match to TRBD1 covers 10 bases. The germline V gene has CDR1 SGHTA and CDR2 FQGTGA. J was trimmed by 9 bases and V by 5 bases; bases with no gene match: 6. The CDR3 consists of 13 residues.

This clone was found a few times. The chain is built from TRBV19 and TRBJ1-5, with D perhaps matching TRBD1 (5 bases). CDR3 size: 13 residues. The V gene lost 3 bases and the J gene lost 6 bases, with 9 bases spanning the gap. Germline CDR1 LNHDA, CDR2 SQIVND (reference sequence). The CDR3 DNA sequence: TGTGCCAGTAGTATCCAGGGAGGTCAGCCCCAGCATTTT. This encodes CASSIQGGQPQHF.

This chain connects TRBV5-1 to TRBJ2-3, with D maybe TRBD1 (6 bases). Germline CDR1 reads SGHRS; CDR2 reads YFSETQ. Trimming left V 2 bases short and J 3 bases short, with 16 bases between. The CDR3 is 16 residues long. This CDR3 is CASSLPGRGRTDTQYF. CDR3 nucleotides: TGCGCCAGCAGCTTACCGGGAAGGGGGAGAACAGATACGCAGTATTTT.

V is TRBV24-1 and J is TRBJ2-3, with 8 nucleotides matching TRBD1. There are 16 residues in the CDR3. Germline V gene sequence: CDR1 KGHDR, CDR2 SFDVKD. Trimming removed 3 bases from V and 5 bases from J; junction bases left unmatched: 9. The CDR3 region has the DNA TGTGCCACCAGTGATGGACAGGGCCTCCGGATAGATACGCAGTATTTT. Translation gives CATSDGQGLRIDTQYF.

The chain uses TRBV7-2 and TRBJ2-7; D is perhaps TRBD2 (7 bases). The CDR3 totals 15 residues. V shed 5 bases and J shed 2 bases, with 16 bases lying between them. Germline-derived CDR1 and CDR2 are SGHTA and FQGNSA. The CDR3 loop reads CASSGGAGRPYEQYF. CDR3 in DNA: TGTGCCAGCAGCGGGGGGGCAGGAAGACCCTACGAGCAGTACTTC. Based on the CDR3 plus reference TRBV7-2 and TRBJ2-7, the full variable domain is GAGVSQSPSNKVTEKGKDVELRCDPISGHTALYWYRQSLGQGLEFLIYFQGNSAPDKSGLPSDRFSAERTGGSVSTLTIQRTQQEDSAVYLCASSGGAGRPYEQYFGPGTRLTVT.

The chain recombines TRBV7-3 with TRBJ1-1; D call uncertain. The V gene lost 4 bases and the J gene lost 4 bases, with 13 bases spanning the gap. The length of the CDR3 is 14 residues. Germline CDR1 and CDR2: SGHTA and FQGTGA. CDR3 bases: TGTGCCAGCAGCTCCTTGCTGAGGGTCACTGAAGCTTTCTTT. It yields the protein CASSSLLRVTEAFF.

This chain links TRBV4-1 with TRBJ2-5, with D tentatively TRBD1 or TRBD2 (6 bases each). The CDR3 loop spans 16 amino acids. Deletions cut 3 bases from V and 5 bases from J, with 19 bases between. CDR1 and CDR2 (germline): MGHRA, YSYEKL. CDR3 in amino acids: CASSQAKGGHRETQYF. The CDR3 coding sequence is TGCGCCAGCAGCCAGGCCAAGGGGGGCCACCGGGAGACCCAGTACTTC.

This clone was picked up a small number of times. The chain couples TRBV10-3 to TRBJ1-2; 8 bases are shared with TRBD1. Germline CDR1 and CDR2: ENHRY and SYGVKD. Trimming cost V 3 bases and J 4 bases; bases outside gene matches: 10. This CDR3 contains 16 residues. The CDR3 is CAISDPRTGMLYGYTF. In nucleotides, the CDR3 is TGTGCCATCAGTGATCCTCGGACAGGGATGCTCTATGGCTACACCTTC.

To note about this clone: Sequence at one end of the junction differs from germline and may be a read error. V and J are TRBV7-7 and TRBJ2-5; D is unresolved. Germline CDR1 and CDR2: SSHAT and FNYEAQ (reference sequence). This CDR3 comprises 14 residues. CDR3 sequence (DNA): TGTGCTAGCAGCCCGAGTGGTGTCCAAGAGACCCAGTACTTC. Translation: CASSPSGVQETQYF. Based on the CDR3 plus reference TRBV7-7 and TRBJ2-5, the full variable domain is GAGVSQSPRYKVTKRGQDVTLRCDPISSHATLYWYQQALGQGPEFLTYFNYEAQPDKSGLPSDRFSAERPEGSISTLTIQRTEQRDSAMYRCASSPSGVQETQYFGPGTRLLVL.

This CDR3 is CASLGGLHSGNTIYF. The DNA for the CDR3 is TGTGCCAGCCTGGGGGGTCTCCACTCTGGAAACACCATATATTTT. The chain uses TRBV19 and TRBJ1-3, with a tentative D call TRBD1 (5 bases). Germline V gene lookup returns CDR1 LNHDA and CDR2 SQIVND (reference sequence). CDR3 length: 15 residues. Trimming pared 9 bases from V and 0 bases from J, leaving 15 bases between.

This chain connects TRBV9 to TRBJ2-1; TRBD1 is a possible D gene (6 bases). The CDR3 sequence is 17 residues long. V lost 3 bases and J lost 6, with 22 bases in between. From germline, CDR1 is SGDLS and CDR2 YYNGEE. The CDR3 coding sequence is TGTGCCAGCAGCGCGAAACAGGGCGCAATCCACCTCAATGAGCAGTTCTTC. Its protein is CASSAKQGAIHLNEQFF.